The sequence of this T cell receptor beta chain was determined in a study of T cells expressing NK-cell markers (dated by TCRdb to the early 2020s). Regarding the complete study: Several donors provided sorted CD3+CD56+NKG2C+, CD3+CD56+NKG2C- and CD3+CD56-NKG2C+ T-cell subsets, whose TCR beta-chain repertoires were profiled. Libraries were sequenced as 2 x 150 bp reads on Illumina HiSeq 2000/2500, MiSeq or NextSeq. All eight donors whose samples were sequenced were randomly selected healthy volunteers, three of them men and five women. Among the eight sequenced donors, seven were HCMV-seropositive and one was HCMV-seronegative. Results the study describes overall, beyond this receptor: Those dominant clonotypes were again the most abundant among CD3+CD56-NKG2C+ cells in a handful of donors, at about 25-65%. Whether the expanded NKG2C-expressing T cell clones were specific for HCMV antigens remained unclear. In a handful of donors, the dominant CD3+CD56+NKG2C+ clonotypes ranked among the top 10 CD8+ clonotypes, making up 1.0-7.0% of CD8+ T cells.

Spanning cysteine to phenylalanine, the CDR3 consists of 13 amino acids. This entry has no DNA. The listed sequencing device is Illumina HiSeq 2000. TCR beta cDNA libraries were prepared using 5'RACE template switching, which introduced a universal primer site and unique molecular identifiers. Synthesis of cDNA was primed from the TCR beta constant segment and was followed by two consecutive PCR amplification steps. On the authors' methods: MIGEC was used to demultiplex reads and group reads by UMI, and MiTCR was used to assemble and quantify clonotypes. Only TCR cDNA sequences supported by at least two reads were kept to exclude erroneous sequences. The tcR package was used for downstream repertoire analysis, with clonotypes matched between fractions based on CDR3 nucleotide sequence plus V segment. VDJmatch was used to annotate antigen specificity against VDJdb, with one amino acid substitution in CDR3 allowed. After reprocessing by TCRdb, each CDR3 protein sequence is one entry, and no DNA is given. None of the V and J calls come from the authors' own analysis; TCRdb made them. This sample's table carries hundreds of thousands of distinct CDR3 sequences. The ten largest make up under 7.5% of the sample.

With respect to this clonotype: Its antigen is currently not known.

To determine HCMV serostatus, a commercial ELISA kit was used to detect HCMV-specific IgG in serum. Ficoll density gradient centrifugation was used to isolate peripheral blood mononuclear cells from blood. The clonotype comes from a woman aged 18 to 69 in good health. The sequenced sample consisted of blood T cells: a sorted CD56 or NKG2C T cell subset, CD4+ or CD8+ T cells, or bulk PBMC T cells (not recorded which). The V gene is TRBV12-3 or TRBV12-4 and the J gene is TRBJ2-5; the D call from TCRdb, TRBD1, cannot be confirmed without DNA. The CDR3 sequence is CASRRTGKETQYF.